This T cell receptor beta chain originates from a study of blood T cell repertoires in COVID-19. CDR1 and CDR2 (germline): LGHNA, YNFKEQ. The CDR3 has 13 residues. V shed 9 bases and J shed 0 bases, with 11 bases lying between them. This clone was recorded a few times. This table comes from immunoSEQ multiplex PCR, and its TCRdb copy is limited to in-frame clones, with some not included. This sample has 110,000 or so clones; approximately 81% occur once, and the top ten carry 13%. This sequence joins TRBV4-2 and TRBJ1-2, with D perhaps TRBD1 (5 bases). The sequence came from a human donor in a cohort sampled during active COVID-19. The material sequenced was peripheral blood. CDR3 in DNA: TGTGCCAGTAGCGGAGGGGCTAACTATGGCTACACCTTC. Protein product: CASSGGANYGYTF.